This T cell receptor (beta chain) was identified in a study of blood T cell repertoires in COVID-19. Across the whole study: Samples came from the United States, Italy and Spain, spanning acute and convalescent COVID-19. Sample material is recorded as cDNA or gDNA derived from T cells, B-cell-depleted T cells, or PBMCs.

The germline CDR1 and CDR2 sequences are MNHEY and SVGAGI. The CDR3 covers 14 residues. Trimming took off 9 bases at V and 1 base at J, with 15 bases between the two ends. Original data processing: For nucleated cells, counts were estimated from reference gene primer amplification. Libraries were prepared by immunoSEQ multiplex PCR; TCRdb keeps only in-frame clonotypes and omits some of them. V and J calls and clone size are as listed in that table; D and trimming were resolved from the DNA. This table holds under 60,000 clones, approximately 89% found once. This clonotype was obtained from a human donor with active COVID-19. The donor label of this sample is uncertain. Sequencing was carried out using peripheral blood. The chain has TRBV6-5 and TRBJ1-1, with D possibly being TRBD1 (6 bases). The CDR3 nucleotides read TGTGCCAGTAAGAATCCGGGACAGAACACTGAAGCTTTCTTT. Translation: CASKNPGQNTEAFF.